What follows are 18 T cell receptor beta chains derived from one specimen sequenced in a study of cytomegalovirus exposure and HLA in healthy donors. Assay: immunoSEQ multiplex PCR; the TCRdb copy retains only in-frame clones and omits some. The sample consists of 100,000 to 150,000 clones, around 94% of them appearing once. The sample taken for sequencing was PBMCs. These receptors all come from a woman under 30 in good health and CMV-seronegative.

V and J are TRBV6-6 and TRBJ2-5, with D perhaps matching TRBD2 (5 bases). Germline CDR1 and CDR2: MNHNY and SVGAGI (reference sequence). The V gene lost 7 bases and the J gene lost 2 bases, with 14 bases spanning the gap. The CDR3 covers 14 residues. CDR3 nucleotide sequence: TGTGCCAGCACCGAGACGGGGAGACAAGAGACCCAGTACTTC. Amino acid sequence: CASTETGRQETQYF.

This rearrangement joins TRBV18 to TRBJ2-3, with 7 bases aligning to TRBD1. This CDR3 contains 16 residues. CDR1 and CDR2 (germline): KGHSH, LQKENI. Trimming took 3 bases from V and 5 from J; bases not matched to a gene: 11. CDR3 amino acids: CASSPSRTGSVDTQYF. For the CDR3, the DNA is TGTGCCAGCTCACCCTCCCGGACAGGATCGGTAGATACGCAGTATTTT.

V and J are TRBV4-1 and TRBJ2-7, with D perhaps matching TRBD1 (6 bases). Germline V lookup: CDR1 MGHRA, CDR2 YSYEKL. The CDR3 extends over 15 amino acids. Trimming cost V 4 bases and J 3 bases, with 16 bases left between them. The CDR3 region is CASSLEQGPYYEQYF. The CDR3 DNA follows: TGCGCCAGCAGCCTTGAACAGGGTCCCTACTACGAGCAGTACTTC.

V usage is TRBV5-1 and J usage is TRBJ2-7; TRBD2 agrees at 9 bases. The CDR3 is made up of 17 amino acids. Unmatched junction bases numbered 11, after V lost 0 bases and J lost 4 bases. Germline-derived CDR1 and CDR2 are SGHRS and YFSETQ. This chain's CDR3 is CASSLAGAGGNPYEQYF. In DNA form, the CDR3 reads TGCGCCAGCAGCTTGGCCGGAGCGGGAGGTAACCCTTACGAGCAGTACTTC. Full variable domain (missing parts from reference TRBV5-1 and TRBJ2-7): KAGVTQTPRYLIKTRGQQVTLSCSPISGHRSVSWYQQTPGQGLQFLFEYFSETQRNKGNFPGRFSGRQFSNSRSEMNVSTLELGDSALYLCASSLAGAGGNPYEQYFGPGTRLTVT.

The CDR3 loop is CASRGQALNSPLHF. In nucleotides, the CDR3 is TGTGCCAGTCGCGGACAGGCCCTTAATTCACCCCTCCACTTT. The rearrangement joins TRBV13 to TRBJ1-6; 7 nucleotides line up with TRBD1. CDR1 PRHDT and CDR2 FYEKMQ come from the germline V gene (reference sequence). V lost 9 bases and J lost 6; bases outside the gene matches: 8. The CDR3 runs to 14 residues.

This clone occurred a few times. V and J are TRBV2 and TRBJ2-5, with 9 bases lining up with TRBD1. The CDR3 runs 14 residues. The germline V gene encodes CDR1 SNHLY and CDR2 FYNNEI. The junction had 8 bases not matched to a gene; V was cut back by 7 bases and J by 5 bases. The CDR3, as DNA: TGTGCCAGCAAGGGGAACAGGGGGCGGGAGACCCAGTACTTC. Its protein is CASKGNRGRETQYF. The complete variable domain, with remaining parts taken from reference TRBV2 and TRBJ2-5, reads EPEVTQTPSHQVTQMGQEVILRCVPISNHLYFYWYRQILGQKVEFLVSFYNNEISEKSEIFDDQFSVERPDGSNFTLKIRSTKLEDSAMYFCASKGNRGRETQYFGPGTRLLVL.

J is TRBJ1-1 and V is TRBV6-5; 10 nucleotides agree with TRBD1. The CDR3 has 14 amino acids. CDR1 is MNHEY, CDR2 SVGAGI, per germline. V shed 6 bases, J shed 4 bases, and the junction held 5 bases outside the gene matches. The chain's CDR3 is CASSRQGATTEAFF. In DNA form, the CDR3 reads TGTGCCAGCAGCAGACAGGGGGCTACCACTGAAGCTTTCTTT.

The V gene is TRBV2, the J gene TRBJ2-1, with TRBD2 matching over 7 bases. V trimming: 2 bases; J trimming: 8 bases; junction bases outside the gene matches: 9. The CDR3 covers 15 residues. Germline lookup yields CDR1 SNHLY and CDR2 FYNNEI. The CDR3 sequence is CASSEFAGVVDEQFF. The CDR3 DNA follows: TGTGCCAGCAGTGAATTCGCGGGAGTGGTCGATGAGCAGTTCTTC.

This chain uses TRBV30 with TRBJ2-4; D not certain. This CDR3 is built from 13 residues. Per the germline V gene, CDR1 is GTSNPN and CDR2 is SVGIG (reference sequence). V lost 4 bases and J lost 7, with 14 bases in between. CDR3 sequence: CAWTSTRLNIQYF. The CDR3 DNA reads TGTGCCTGGACCTCGACAAGGCTCAACATTCAGTACTTC.

The CDR3 spells CASSEAGGLNQPQHF. Written as DNA, the CDR3 is TGTGCCAGCAGTGAGGCAGGGGGCCTCAATCAGCCCCAGCATTTT. The V and J genes are TRBV6-1 and TRBJ1-5; 8 nucleotides match TRBD1. CDR1 is MNHNS, CDR2 SASEGT, per germline. This CDR3 is built from 15 residues. V lost 3 bases to trimming and J lost 3 bases; unmatched junction nucleotides: 4.

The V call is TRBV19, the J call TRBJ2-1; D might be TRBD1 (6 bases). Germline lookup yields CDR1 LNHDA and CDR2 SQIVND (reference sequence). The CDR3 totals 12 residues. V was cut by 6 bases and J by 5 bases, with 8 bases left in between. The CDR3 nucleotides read TGTGCCAGTAGCAGGGGAGACAATGAGCAGTTCTTC. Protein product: CASSRGDNEQFF.

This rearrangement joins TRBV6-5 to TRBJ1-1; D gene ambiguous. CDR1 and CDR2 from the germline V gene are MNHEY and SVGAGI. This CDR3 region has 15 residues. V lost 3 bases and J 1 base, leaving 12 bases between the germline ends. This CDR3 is CASSYSPDWNTEAFF. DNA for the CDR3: TGTGCCAGCAGTTATTCTCCAGACTGGAACACTGAAGCTTTCTTT.

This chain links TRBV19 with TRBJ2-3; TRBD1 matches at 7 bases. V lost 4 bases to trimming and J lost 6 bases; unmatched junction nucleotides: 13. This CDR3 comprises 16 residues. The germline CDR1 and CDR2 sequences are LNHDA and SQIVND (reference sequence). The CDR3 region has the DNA TGTGCCAGTAGTACAAAGGACAGGCCCGGCCCTGATACGCAGTATTTT. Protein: CASSTKDRPGPDTQYF.

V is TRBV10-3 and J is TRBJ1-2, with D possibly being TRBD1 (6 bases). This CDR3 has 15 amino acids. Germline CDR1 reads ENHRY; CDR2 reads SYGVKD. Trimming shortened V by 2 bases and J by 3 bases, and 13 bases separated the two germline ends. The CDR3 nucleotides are TGTGCCATCAGTGAGCGGGGGGGCGAAGACTATGGCTACACCTTC. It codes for CAISERGGEDYGYTF.

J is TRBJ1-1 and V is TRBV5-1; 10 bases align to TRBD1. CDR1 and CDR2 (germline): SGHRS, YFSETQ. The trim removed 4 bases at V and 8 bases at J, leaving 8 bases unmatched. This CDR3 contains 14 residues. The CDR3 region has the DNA TGCGCCAGCAGCGACCCGGGACAGGGGTCCGAAGCTTTCTTT. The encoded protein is CASSDPGQGSEAFF.

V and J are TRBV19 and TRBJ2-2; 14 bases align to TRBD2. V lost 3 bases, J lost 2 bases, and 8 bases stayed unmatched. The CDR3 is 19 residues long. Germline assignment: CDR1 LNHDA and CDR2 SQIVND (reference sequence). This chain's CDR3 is CASSMRGTSGGRNTGELFF. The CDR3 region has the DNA TGTGCCAGTAGTATGCGGGGGACTAGCGGGGGCCGTAACACCGGGGAGCTGTTTTTT.

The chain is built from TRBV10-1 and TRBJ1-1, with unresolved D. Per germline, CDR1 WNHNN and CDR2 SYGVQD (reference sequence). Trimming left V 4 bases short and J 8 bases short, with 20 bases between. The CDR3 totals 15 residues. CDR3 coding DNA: TGCGCCAGCAGTGGCCACCGATCTGGCTCGGAGGAAGCTTTCTTT. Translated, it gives CASSGHRSGSEEAFF.

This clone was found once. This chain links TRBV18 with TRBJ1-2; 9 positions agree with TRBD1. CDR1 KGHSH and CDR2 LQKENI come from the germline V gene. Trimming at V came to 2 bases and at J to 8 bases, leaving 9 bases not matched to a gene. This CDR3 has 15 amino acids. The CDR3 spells CASSPEGTGSLGYTF. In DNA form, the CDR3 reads TGTGCCAGCTCACCAGAGGGGACAGGGTCCTTAGGCTACACCTTC. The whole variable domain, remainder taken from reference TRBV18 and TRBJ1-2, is NAGVMQNPRHLVRRRGQEARLRCSPMKGHSHVYWYRQLPEEGLKFMVYLQKENIIDESGMPKERFSAEFPKEGPSILRIQQVVRGDSAAYFCASSPEGTGSLGYTFGSGTRLTVV.